This T cell receptor (beta chain) was sequenced in a study of T cells after yellow fever vaccination. On this clonotype itself: Its antigen is currently unknown.

Study results and limitations: The booster response re-showed most primary clones: approximately 95% CD4, approximately 90% CD8. FACS-sorted repertoires could contain abundant clonotypes contaminating from the bulk population. Of the clonotypes, a small share occurred in both CD4 and CD8 compartments.

The 5'RACE template-switching step produced TCR cDNA and added a universal primer site and UMIs. MiXCR was run by TCRdb on the 5' RACE reads, yielding one entry per CDR3 protein. Among roughly 340,000 distinct CDR3 sequences listed, 8% to 10% were seen once. The source is a man between 18 and 35 years old who received the YFV17D yellow fever vaccine. The sequenced sample was PBMCs, obtained on the day of the first yellow fever vaccination.

The CDR3 spells CASSLRVDIGELFF. CDR3 coding DNA: TGCGCCAGCAGCTTAAGGGTGGATATCGGGGAGCTGTTTTTT. The chain has TRBV5-1 and TRBJ2-2; D gene unclear. The length of the CDR3 is 14 residues. Trimming removed 2 bases from V and 7 bases from J, with 12 bases in between. CDR1 and CDR2 from the germline V gene are SGHRS and YFSETQ.